This record concerns one T cell receptor beta chain sequence. Trimming stripped 4 bases from V and 2 bases from J, with 16 bases between. The CDR3 runs to 15 residues. Germline CDR1 and CDR2: SGHRS and YFSETQ. Using immunoSEQ multiplex PCR, the repertoire was profiled, and TCRdb retains in-frame clones only, with some absent. Among 170,000 or so clones listed, roughly nine tenths were seen once. These data come from a study of T cell responses to AZD1222 COVID-19 vaccine. The chain combines TRBV5-1 with TRBJ2-7, with D unresolved. Sequences were derived from peripheral blood, sampled on day 0 of AZD1222 vaccination. This clonotype originated in an adult in good health. CDR3 protein: CASSRGPAQTYEQYF. The CDR3 DNA reads as TGCGCCAGCAGCCGCGGACCAGCCCAGACCTACGAGCAGTACTTC.